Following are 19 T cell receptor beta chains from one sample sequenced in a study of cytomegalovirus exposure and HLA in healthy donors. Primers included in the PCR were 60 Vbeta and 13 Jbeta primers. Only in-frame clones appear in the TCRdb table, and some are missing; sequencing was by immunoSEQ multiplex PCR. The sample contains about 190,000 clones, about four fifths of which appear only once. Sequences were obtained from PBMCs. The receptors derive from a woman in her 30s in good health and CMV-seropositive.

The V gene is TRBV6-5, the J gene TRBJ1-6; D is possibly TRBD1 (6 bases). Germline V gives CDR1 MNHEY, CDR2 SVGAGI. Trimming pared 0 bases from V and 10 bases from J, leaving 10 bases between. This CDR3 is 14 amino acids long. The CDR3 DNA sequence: TGTGCCAGCAGTTACTCGCAAGGGGGATCACCCCTCCACTTT. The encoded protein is CASSYSQGGSPLHF.

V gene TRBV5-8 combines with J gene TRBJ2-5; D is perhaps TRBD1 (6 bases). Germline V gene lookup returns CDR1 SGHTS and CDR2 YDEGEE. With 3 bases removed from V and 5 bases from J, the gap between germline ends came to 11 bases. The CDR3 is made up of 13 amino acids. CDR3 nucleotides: TGTGCCAGCAGCTCCACAGGGTCGGAGACCCAGTACTTC. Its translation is CASSSTGSETQYF.

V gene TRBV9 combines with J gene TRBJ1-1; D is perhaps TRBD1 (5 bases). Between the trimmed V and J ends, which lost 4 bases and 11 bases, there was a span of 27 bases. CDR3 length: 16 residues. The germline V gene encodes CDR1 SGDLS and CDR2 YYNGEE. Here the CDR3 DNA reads TGTGCCAGCAGCCTTGAGATAGGGGCAGTGTTTCCGCTTGCTTTCTTT. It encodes CASSLEIGAVFPLAFF.

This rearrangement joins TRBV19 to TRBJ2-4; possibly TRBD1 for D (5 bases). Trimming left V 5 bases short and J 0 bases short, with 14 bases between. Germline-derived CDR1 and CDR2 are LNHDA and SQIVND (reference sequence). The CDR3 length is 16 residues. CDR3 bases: TGTGCCAGTAGTCTGGACACCACCCTAGCCAAAAACATTCAGTACTTC. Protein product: CASSLDTTLAKNIQYF. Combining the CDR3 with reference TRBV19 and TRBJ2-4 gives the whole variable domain DGGITQSPKYLFRKEGQNVTLSCEQNLNHDAMYWYRQDPGQGLRLIYYSQIVNDFQKGDIAEGYSVSREKKESFPLTVTSAQKNPTAFYLCASSLDTTLAKNIQYFGAGTRLSVL.

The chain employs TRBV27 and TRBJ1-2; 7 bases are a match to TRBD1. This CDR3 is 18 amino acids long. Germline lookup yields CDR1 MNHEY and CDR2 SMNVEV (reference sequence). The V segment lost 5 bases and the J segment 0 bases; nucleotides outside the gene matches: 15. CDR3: CASSPRQGVAPTNYGYTF. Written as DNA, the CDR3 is TGTGCCAGCAGTCCGAGACAGGGTGTAGCTCCCACTAACTATGGCTACACCTTC.

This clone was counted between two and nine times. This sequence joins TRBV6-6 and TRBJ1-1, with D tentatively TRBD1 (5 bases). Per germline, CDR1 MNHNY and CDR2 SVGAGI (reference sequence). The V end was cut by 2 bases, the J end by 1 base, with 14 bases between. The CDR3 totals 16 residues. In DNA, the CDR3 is TGTGCCAGCAGTTACCCCAGGGCCGCCGGGAACACTGAAGCTTTCTTT. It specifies CASSYPRAAGNTEAFF.

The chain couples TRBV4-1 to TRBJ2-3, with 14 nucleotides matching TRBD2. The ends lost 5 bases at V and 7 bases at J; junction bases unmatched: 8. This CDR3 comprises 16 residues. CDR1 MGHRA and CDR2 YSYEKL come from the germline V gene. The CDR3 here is CASSGTGTSGRNTQYF. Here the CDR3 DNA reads TGCGCCAGCAGCGGAACCGGGACTAGCGGGAGAAATACGCAGTATTTT.

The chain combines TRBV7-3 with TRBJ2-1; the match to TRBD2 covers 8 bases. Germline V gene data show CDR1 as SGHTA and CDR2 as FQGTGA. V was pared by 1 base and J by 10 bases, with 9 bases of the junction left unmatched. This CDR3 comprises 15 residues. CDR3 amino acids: CASSLKGAGGGEQFF. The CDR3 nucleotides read TGTGCCAGCAGCTTAAAGGGTGCGGGAGGCGGCGAGCAGTTCTTC.

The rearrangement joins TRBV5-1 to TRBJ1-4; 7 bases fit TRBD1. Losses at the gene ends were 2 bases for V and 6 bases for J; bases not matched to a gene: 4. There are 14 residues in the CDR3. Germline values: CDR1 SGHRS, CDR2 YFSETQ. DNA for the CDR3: TGCGCCAGCAGCTTCACAGGGGTGCATGAAAAACTGTTTTTT. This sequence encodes CASSFTGVHEKLFF.

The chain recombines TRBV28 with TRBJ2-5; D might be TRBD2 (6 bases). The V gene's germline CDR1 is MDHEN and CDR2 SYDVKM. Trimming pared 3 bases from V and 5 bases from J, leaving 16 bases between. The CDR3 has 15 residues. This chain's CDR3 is CASSLGGPYGETQYF. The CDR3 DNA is TGTGCCAGCAGTTTGGGAGGACCTTACGGGGAGACCCAGTACTTC.

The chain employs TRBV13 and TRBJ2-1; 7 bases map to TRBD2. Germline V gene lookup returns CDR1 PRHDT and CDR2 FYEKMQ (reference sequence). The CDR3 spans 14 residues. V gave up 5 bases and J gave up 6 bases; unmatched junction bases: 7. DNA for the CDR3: TGTGCCAGCAGCACAGGACTAGGATTCAATGAGCAGTTCTTC. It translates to CASSTGLGFNEQFF.

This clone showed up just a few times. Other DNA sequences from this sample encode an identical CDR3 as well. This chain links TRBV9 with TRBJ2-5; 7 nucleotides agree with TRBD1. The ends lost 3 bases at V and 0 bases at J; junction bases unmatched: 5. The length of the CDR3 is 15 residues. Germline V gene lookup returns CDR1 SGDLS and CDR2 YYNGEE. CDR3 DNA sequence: TGTGCCAGCAGCGCGGGACAGCCGTACCAAGAGACCCAGTACTTC. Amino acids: CASSAGQPYQETQYF.

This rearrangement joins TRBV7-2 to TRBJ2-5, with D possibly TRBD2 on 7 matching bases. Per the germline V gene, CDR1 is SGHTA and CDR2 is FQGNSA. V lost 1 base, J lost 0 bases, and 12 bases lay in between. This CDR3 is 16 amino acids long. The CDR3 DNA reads TGTGCCAGCAGCTTAGTAGGGGGGGGATACCAAGAGACCCAGTACTTC. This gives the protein CASSLVGGGYQETQYF.

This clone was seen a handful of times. The CDR3 here is CASNPGACSPLHF. CDR3 in DNA: TGTGCCAGTAACCCGGGTGCTTGTTCACCCCTCCACTTT. The genes are TRBV19 and TRBJ1-6, with D unclear. In germline, CDR1 is LNHDA, CDR2 SQIVND (reference sequence). Between the trimmed V and J ends, which lost 7 bases and 9 bases, there was a span of 13 bases. The CDR3 is 13 residues long.

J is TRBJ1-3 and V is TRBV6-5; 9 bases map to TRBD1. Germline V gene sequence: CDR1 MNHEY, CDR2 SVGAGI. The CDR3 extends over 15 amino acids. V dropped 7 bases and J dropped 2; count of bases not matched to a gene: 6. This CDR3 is CASKATGGPGNTIYF. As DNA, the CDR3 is TGTGCCAGCAAAGCGACAGGGGGACCTGGAAACACCATATATTTT.

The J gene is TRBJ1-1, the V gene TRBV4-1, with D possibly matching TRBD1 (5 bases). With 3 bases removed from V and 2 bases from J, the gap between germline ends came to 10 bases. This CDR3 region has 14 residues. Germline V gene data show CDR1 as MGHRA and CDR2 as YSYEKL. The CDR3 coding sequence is TGCGCCAGCAGCCAGGGACTTCGAAACACTGAAGCTTTCTTT. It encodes CASSQGLRNTEAFF.

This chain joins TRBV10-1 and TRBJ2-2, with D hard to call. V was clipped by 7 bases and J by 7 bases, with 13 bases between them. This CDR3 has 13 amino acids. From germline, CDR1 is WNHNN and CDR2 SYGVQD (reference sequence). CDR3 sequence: CASTLSVGGELFF. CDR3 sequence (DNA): TGCGCCAGCACTCTCTCGGTTGGCGGGGAGCTGTTTTTT.

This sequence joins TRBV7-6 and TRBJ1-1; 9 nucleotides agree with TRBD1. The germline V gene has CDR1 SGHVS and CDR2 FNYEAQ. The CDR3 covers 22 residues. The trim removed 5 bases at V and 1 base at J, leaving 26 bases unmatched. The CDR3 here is CASSPSTGGRYSLEARNTEAFF. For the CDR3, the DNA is TGTGCCAGCAGCCCCTCCACAGGGGGCCGCTATTCACTCGAAGCAAGGAACACTGAAGCTTTCTTT.

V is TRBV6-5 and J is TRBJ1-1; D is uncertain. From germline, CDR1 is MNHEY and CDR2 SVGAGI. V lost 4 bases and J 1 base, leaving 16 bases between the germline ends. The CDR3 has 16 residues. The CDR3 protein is CASSFPQREPNTEAFF. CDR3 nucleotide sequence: TGTGCCAGCAGTTTCCCCCAGCGGGAGCCGAACACTGAAGCTTTCTTT.